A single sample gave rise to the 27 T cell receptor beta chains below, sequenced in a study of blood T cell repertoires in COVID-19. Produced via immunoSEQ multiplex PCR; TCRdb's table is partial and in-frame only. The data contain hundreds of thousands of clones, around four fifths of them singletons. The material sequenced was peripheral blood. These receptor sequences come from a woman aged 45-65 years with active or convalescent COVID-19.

The CDR3 here is CASSRAGRDYGYTF. CDR3 nucleotide sequence: TGTGCCAGCAGCCGCGCGGGACGGGACTATGGCTACACCTTC. The V and J genes are TRBV5-5 and TRBJ1-2; the D gene is possibly TRBD1 (5 bases). V was pared by 4 bases and J by 3 bases, with 13 bases between. CDR3 length equals 14 residues. In germline, CDR1 is SGHKS, CDR2 YYEKEE (reference sequence). Combining the CDR3 with reference TRBV5-5 and TRBJ1-2 gives the whole variable domain DAGVTQSPTHLIKTRGQQVTLRCSPISGHKSVSWYQQVLGQGPQFIFQYYEKEERGRGNFPDRFSARQFPNYSSELNVNALLLGDSALYLCASSRAGRDYGYTFGSGTRLTVV.

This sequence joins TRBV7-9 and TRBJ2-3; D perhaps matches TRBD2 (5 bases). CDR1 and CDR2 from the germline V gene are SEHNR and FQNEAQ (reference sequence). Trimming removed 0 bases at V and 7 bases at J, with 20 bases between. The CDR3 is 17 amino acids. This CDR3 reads CASSLAGRGLSSNTQYF. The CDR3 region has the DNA TGTGCCAGCAGCTTAGCGGGTCGGGGATTATCGTCAAATACGCAGTATTTT.

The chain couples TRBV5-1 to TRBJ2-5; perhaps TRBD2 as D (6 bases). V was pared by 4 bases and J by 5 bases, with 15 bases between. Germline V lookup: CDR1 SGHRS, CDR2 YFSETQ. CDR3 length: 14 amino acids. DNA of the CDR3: TGCGCCAGCAGCCCAGTAGCGGCCCGGGAGACCCAGTACTTC. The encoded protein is CASSPVAARETQYF.

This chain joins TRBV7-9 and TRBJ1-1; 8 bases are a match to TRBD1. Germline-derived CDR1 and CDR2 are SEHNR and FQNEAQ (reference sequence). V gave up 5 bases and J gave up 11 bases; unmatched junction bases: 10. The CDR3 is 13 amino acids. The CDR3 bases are TGTGCCAGCAGCATGAGCAGGGGGCTAGGGGCTTTCTTT. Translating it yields CASSMSRGLGAFF.

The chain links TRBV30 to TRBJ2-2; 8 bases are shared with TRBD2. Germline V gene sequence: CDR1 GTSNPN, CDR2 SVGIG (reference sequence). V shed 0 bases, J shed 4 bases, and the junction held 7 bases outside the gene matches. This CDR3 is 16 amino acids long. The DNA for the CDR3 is TGTGCCTGGAGTGTACTCACGGGAGGGCCCACCGGGGAGCTGTTTTTT. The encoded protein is CAWSVLTGGPTGELFF.

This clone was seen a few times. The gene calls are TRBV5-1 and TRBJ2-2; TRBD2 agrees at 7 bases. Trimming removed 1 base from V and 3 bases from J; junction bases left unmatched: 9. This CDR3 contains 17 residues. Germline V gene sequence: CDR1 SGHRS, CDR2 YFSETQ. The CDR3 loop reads CASSLIGGRAYTGELFF. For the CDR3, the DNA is TGCGCCAGCAGCTTGATAGGTGGGAGGGCCTACACCGGGGAGCTGTTTTTT.

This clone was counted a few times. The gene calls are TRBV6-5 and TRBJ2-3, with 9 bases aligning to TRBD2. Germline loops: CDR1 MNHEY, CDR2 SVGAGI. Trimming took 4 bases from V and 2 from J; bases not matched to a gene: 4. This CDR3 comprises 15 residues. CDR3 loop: CASSSLAGITDTQYF. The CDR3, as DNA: TGTGCCAGCAGTTCCCTAGCGGGGATCACAGATACGCAGTATTTT.

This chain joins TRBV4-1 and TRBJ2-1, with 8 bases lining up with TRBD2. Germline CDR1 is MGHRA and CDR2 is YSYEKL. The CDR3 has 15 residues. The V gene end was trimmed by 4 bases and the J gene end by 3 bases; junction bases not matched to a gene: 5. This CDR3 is CASSLSGDLYNEQFF. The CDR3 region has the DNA TGCGCCAGCAGCCTTAGCGGGGACCTCTACAATGAGCAGTTCTTC.

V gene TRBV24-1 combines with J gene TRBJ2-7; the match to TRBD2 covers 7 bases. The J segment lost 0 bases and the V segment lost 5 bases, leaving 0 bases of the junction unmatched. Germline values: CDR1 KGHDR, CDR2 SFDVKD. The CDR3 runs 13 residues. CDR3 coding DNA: TGTGCCACCAGTGGCGGGAGCTCCTACGAGCAGTACTTC. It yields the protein CATSGGSSYEQYF.

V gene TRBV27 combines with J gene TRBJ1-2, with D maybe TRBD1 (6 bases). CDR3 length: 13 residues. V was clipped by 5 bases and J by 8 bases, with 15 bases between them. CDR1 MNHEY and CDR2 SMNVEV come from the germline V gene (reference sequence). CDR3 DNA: TGTGCCAGCAGTCCCGACAGGAAACGGGGCTACACCTTC. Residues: CASSPDRKRGYTF.

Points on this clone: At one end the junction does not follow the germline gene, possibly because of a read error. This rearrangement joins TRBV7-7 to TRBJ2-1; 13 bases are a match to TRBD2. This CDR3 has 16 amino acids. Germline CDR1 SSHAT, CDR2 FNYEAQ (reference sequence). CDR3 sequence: CASSFSTGTSGIKQFF. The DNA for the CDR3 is TGTGCTAGCAGCTTCTCAACCGGGACTAGCGGGATTAAGCAGTTCTTC.

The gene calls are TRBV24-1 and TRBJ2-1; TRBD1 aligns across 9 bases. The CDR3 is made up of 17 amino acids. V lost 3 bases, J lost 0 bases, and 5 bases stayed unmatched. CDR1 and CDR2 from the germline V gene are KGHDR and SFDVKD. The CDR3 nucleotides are TGTGCCACCAGTGATCCGGGACAGGGCGGCTCCTACAATGAGCAGTTCTTC. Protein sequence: CATSDPGQGGSYNEQFF.

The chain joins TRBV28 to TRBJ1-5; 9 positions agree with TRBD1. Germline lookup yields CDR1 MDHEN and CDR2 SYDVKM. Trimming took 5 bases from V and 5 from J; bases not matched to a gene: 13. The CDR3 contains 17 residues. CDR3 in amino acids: CASSKPGQGLGYQPQHF. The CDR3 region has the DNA TGTGCCAGCAGTAAACCAGGACAGGGGCTTGGTTATCAGCCCCAGCATTTT.

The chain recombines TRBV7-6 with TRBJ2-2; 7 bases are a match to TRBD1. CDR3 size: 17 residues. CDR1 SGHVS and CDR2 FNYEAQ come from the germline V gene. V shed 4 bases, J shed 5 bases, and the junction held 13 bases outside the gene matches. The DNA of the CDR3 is TGTGCCAGCAGCTCCCATCCCACAGGGGAGAAGACCGGGGAGCTGTTTTTT. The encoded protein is CASSSHPTGEKTGELFF.

The CDR3 loop is CASSLEGVGWETQYF. The DNA for the CDR3 is TGCGCCAGCAGCTTGGAAGGGGTCGGATGGGAGACCCAGTACTTC. The V and J genes are TRBV5-1 and TRBJ2-5; weak D call: TRBD1 (5 bases). The ends were cut back, 0 bases at V and 5 bases at J, with 14 bases in the middle. Germline V gene lookup returns CDR1 SGHRS and CDR2 YFSETQ. This CDR3 contains 15 residues.

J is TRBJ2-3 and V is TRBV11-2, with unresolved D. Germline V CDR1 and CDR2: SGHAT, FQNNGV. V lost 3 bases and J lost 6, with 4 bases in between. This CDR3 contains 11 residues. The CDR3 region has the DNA TGTGCCAGCAGCTTCCGGGATACGCAGTATTTT. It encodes CASSFRDTQYF.

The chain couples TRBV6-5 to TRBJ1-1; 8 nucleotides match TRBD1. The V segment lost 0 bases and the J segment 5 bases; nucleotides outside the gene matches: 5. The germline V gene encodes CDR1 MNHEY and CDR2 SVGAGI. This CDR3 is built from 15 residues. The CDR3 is CASSYSQGALTEAFF. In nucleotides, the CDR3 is TGTGCCAGCAGTTACTCTCAGGGGGCGCTTACTGAAGCTTTCTTT.

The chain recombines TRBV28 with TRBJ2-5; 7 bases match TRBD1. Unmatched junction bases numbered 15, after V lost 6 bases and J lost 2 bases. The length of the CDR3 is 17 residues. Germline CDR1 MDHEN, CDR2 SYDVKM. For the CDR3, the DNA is TGTGCCAGCAGACCCACCTGGGCCGGGACAGTTCAAGAGACCCAGTACTTC. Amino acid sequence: CASRPTWAGTVQETQYF.

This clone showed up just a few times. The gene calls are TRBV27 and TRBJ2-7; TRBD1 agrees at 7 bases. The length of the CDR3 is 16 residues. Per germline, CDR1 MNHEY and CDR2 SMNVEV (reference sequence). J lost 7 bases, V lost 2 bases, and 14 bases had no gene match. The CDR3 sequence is CASSLRVDRPRGEQYF. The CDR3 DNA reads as TGTGCCAGCAGTTTAAGGGTGGACAGGCCAAGAGGGGAGCAGTACTTC.

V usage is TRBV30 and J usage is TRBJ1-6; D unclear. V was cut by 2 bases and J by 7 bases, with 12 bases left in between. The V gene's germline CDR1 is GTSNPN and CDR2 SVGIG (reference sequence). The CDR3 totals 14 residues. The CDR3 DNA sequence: TGTGCCTGGAGTAAGGCACAGCCCAATTCACCCCTCCACTTT. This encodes CAWSKAQPNSPLHF.

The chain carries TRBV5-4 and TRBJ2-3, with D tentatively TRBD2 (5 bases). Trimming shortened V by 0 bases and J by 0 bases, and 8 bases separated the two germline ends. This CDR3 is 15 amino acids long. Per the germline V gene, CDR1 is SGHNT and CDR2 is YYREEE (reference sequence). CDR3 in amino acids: CASSLEAGSTDTQYF. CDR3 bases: TGTGCCAGCAGCTTGGAGGCGGGTAGCACAGATACGCAGTATTTT. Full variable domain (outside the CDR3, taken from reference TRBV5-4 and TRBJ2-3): ETGVTQSPTHLIKTRGQQVTLRCSSQSGHNTVSWYQQALGQGPQFIFQYYREEENGRGNFPPRFSGLQFPNYSSELNVNALELDDSALYLCASSLEAGSTDTQYFGPGTRLTVL.

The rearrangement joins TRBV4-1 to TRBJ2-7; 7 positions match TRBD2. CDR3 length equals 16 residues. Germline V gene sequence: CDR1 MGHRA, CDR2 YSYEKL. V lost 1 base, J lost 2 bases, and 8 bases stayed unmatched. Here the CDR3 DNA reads TGCGCCAGCAGCCAAGTCTGGAGCGGGAATCCCTACGAGCAGTACTTC. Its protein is CASSQVWSGNPYEQYF.

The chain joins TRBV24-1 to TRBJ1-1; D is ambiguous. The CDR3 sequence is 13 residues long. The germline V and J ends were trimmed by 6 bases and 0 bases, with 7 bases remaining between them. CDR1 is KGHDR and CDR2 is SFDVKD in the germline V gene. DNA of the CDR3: TGTGCCACCAGTACAGCCCTGAACACTGAAGCTTTCTTT. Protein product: CATSTALNTEAFF.

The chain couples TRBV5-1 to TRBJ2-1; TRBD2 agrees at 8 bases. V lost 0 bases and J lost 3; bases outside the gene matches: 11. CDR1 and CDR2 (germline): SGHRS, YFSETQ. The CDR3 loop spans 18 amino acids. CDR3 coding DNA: TGCGCCAGCAGCTTGGTCCCCCGCGGACTAGCAATCTACAATGAGCAGTTCTTC. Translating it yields CASSLVPRGLAIYNEQFF.

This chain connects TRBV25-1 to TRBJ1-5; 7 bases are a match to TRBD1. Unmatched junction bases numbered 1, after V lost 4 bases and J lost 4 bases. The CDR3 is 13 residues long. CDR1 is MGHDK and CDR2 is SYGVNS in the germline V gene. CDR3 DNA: TGTGCCAGCAGTGCAGGGGGTAATCAGCCCCAGCATTTT. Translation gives CASSAGGNQPQHF.

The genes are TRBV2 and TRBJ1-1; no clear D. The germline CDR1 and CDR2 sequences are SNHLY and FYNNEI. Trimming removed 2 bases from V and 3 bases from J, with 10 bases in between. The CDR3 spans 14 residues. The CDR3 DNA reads TGTGCCAGCAGTGAATGGCAGGTAGACACTGAAGCTTTCTTT. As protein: CASSEWQVDTEAFF.

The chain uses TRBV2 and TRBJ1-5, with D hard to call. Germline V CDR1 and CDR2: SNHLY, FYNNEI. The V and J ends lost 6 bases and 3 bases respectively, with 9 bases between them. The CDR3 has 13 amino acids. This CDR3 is CASRVTYNQPQHF. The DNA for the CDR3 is TGTGCCAGCAGAGTGACATACAATCAGCCCCAGCATTTT.